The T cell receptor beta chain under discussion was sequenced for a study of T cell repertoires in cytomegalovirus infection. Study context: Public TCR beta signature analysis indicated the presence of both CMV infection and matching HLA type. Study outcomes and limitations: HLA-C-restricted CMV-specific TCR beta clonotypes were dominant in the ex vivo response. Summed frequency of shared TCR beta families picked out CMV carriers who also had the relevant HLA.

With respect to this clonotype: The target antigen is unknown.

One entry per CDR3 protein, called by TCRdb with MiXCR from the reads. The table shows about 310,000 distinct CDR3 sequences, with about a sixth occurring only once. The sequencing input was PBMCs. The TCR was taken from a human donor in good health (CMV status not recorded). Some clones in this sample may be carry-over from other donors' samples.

The CDR3 sequence: CASSFTNFGEKLFF. DNA of the CDR3: TGTGCCAGCAGTTTCACCAACTTCGGTGAAAAACTGTTTTTT. V and J are TRBV27 and TRBJ1-4; no clear D gene. Trimming shortened V by 3 bases and J by 7 bases, and 12 bases separated the two germline ends. The germline gives CDR1 MNHEY, CDR2 SMNVEV (reference sequence). The CDR3 totals 14 residues.